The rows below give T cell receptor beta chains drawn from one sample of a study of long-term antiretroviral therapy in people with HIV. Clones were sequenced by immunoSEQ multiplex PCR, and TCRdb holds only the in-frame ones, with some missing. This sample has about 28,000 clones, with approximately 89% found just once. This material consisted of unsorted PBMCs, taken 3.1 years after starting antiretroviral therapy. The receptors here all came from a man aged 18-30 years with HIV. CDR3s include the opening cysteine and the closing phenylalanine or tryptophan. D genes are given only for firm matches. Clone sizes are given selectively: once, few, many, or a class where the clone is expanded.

CASSEGRETQYF	TGTGCCAGCAGTGAGGGACGAGAGACCCAGTACTTC	12	-	TRBV6-1	-	TRBJ2-5
CASRSGGGGTDTQYF	TGTGCCAGCAGAAGCGGGGGAGGGGGCACAGATACGCAGTATTTT	15	TRBD2	TRBV6-4	-	TRBJ2-3
CASRPTVRETDTQYF	TGTGCCAGCAGACCGACCGTGCGGGAGACAGATACGCAGTATTTT	15	TRBD2	TRBV28	-	TRBJ2-3
CASSATTGPSSYEQYF	TGCGCCAGCAGCGCTACGACAGGGCCGAGCTCCTACGAGCAGTACTTC	16	TRBD1	TRBV5-1	-	TRBJ2-7
CASSPLAAGGLYNEQFF	TGCGCCAGCAGCCCATTGGCAGCGGGGGGGCTGTACAATGAGCAGTTCTTC	17	TRBD2	TRBV4-3	-	TRBJ2-1
CASSLPTGPIEQYF	TGCGCCAGCAGCCTCCCGACAGGGCCTATCGAGCAGTACTTC	14	TRBD1	TRBV5-1	-	TRBJ2-7
CASSQALGEQYF	TGCGCCAGCAGCCAAGCCCTAGGCGAGCAGTACTTC	12	-	TRBV4-1	-	TRBJ2-7
CASSLYSGFSYEQYF	TGTGCCAGCAGCTTATACAGCGGATTCTCCTACGAGCAGTACTTC	15	-	TRBV7-8	-	TRBJ2-7
CASSPFPTGLSYNSPLHF	TGTGCCAGCAGCCCCTTCCCGACAGGGCTCTCCTATAATTCACCCCTCCACTTT	18	TRBD1	TRBV9	-	TRBJ1-6
CASSLVRDYNEQFF	TGTGCCAGCAGCTTAGTACGGGATTACAATGAGCAGTTCTTC	14	-	TRBV7-9	-	TRBJ2-1
CASGRRSDTEAFF	TGTGCCAGTGGGAGAAGGAGCGACACTGAAGCTTTCTTT	13	-	TRBV19	few	TRBJ1-1
CASSVVTSGGVGTQYF	TGTGCCAGCAGCGTAGTTACTAGCGGGGGCGTAGGGACGCAGTATTTT	16	TRBD2	TRBV9	-	TRBJ2-3
CASSEPRGSDTIYF	TGTGCCAGCAGTGAACCCCGTGGATCGGACACCATATATTTT	14	-	TRBV2	-	TRBJ1-3
CASRGEPYGYTF	TGTGCCAGCAGGGGGGAGCCCTATGGCTACACCTTC	12	-	TRBV6-6	-	TRBJ1-2
CASSLNGGPSSGNTIYF	TGTGCCAGCAGCTTAAATGGGGGGCCCAGCTCTGGAAACACCATATATTTT	17	-	TRBV7-3	-	TRBJ1-3
CASSDNSDQPQHF	TGTGCCAGCAGCGACAACAGCGATCAGCCCCAGCATTTT	13	-	TRBV9	-	TRBJ1-5
CASSLGPPHRQPQHF	TGTGCCAGCAGCTTGGGACCTCCGCACCGGCAGCCCCAGCATTTT	15	-	TRBV5-6	-	TRBJ1-5
CASSQVGEQFF	TGCGCCAGCAGCCAAGTTGGTGAGCAGTTCTTC	11	-	TRBV4-1	-	TRBJ2-1
CASVGTWEVEGNTIYF	TGTGCCAGCGTTGGTACCTGGGAGGTAGAAGGAAACACCATATATTTT	16	-	TRBV6-6	-	TRBJ1-3
CASSLLAGSSYEQYF	TGTGCCAGCAGCTTACTAGCGGGAAGCTCCTACGAGCAGTACTTC	15	TRBD2	TRBV7-2	-	TRBJ2-7
CASSQLSLQSNEQFF	TGTGCCAGCAGCCAATTGAGCCTCCAGTCCAATGAGCAGTTCTTC	15	-	TRBV14	-	TRBJ2-1
CATFWAGQDNQPQHF	TGTGCCACTTTTTGGGCGGGACAGGACAATCAGCCCCAGCATTTT	15	TRBD1	TRBV19	-	TRBJ1-5
CASSSGRKADTQYF	TGTGCCAGCAGCAGCGGAAGAAAGGCAGATACGCAGTATTTT	14	-	TRBV5-6	-	TRBJ2-3
CASSIAGDGNTIYF	TGTGCCAGTAGTATAGCAGGGGACGGAAACACCATATATTTT	14	-	TRBV19	-	TRBJ1-3
CASSDPTGELFF	TGTGCCAGCAGTGACCCCACCGGGGAGCTGTTTTTT	12	-	TRBV6-4	-	TRBJ2-2
CAWGGGTGELFF	TGTGCCTGGGGAGGAGGGACCGGGGAGCTGTTTTTT	12	-	TRBV30	-	TRBJ2-2
CASSVGGSYNSPLHF	TGTGCCAGCAGCGTAGGAGGCTCCTATAATTCACCCCTCCACTTT	15	-	TRBV9	-	TRBJ1-6
CASSVGSANTEAFF	TGTGCCAGCAGCGTAGGATCGGCGAACACTGAAGCTTTCTTT	14	-	TRBV9	once	TRBJ1-1
CASSGTLSSYNEQFF	TGCGCCAGCAGCGGCACCCTAAGCTCCTACAATGAGCAGTTCTTC	15	-	TRBV4-3	-	TRBJ2-1
CASSPASTDTQYF	TGTGCCAGCTCACCTGCTAGCACGGATACGCAGTATTTT	13	-	TRBV18	-	TRBJ2-3
CASSSPSGPQPNYGYTF	TGTGCCAGCAGCTCCCCGTCCGGGCCCCAACCTAACTATGGCTACACCTTC	17	-	TRBV7-9	-	TRBJ1-2
CAISESGTSGTQTQYF	TGTGCCATCAGTGAGTCGGGGACTAGCGGGACGCAGACCCAGTACTTC	16	TRBD2	TRBV10-3	-	TRBJ2-5
CASGPSTDTQYF	TGTGCCAGCGGACCTAGCACAGATACGCAGTATTTT	12	-	TRBV27	-	TRBJ2-3
CASSSSPSGANTGELFF	TGTGCCAGCAGCTCCTCACCTAGCGGGGCGAACACCGGGGAGCTGTTTTTT	17	TRBD2	TRBV11-2	once	TRBJ2-2
CSVEGGISGNTIYF	TGCAGCGTTGAGGGTGGGATCTCTGGAAACACCATATATTTT	14	-	TRBV29-1	-	TRBJ1-3
CASSAWTGTETQYF	TGTGCCAGCAGTGCTTGGACAGGGACGGAGACCCAGTACTTC	14	TRBD1	TRBV27	-	TRBJ2-5
CASSLDPNTEAFF	TGTGCCAGCAGCTTAGACCCAAACACTGAAGCTTTCTTT	13	-	TRBV11-2	-	TRBJ1-1
CASSESRVASPLHF	TGTGCCAGCAGTGAGTCAAGGGTTGCTTCACCCCTCCACTTT	14	-	TRBV6-1	-	TRBJ1-6
CASSPSGTALDYEQYF	TGTGCCAGCAGCCCTTCTGGGACAGCGCTTGACTACGAGCAGTACTTC	16	TRBD1	TRBV9	-	TRBJ2-7
CASSIRGMVGTEAFF	TGTGCCAGTAGTATTCGGGGGATGGTCGGCACTGAAGCTTTCTTT	15	-	TRBV19	-	TRBJ1-1
CASLGQGWFNEQFF	TGTGCCAGCCTTGGACAGGGATGGTTCAATGAGCAGTTCTTC	14	TRBD1	TRBV19	-	TRBJ2-1
CASSPQASTNEKLFF	TGCGCCAGCAGCCCTCAGGCCTCAACTAATGAAAAACTGTTTTTT	15	-	TRBV5-1	-	TRBJ1-4
CASSLDSTDTQYF	TGCGCCAGCAGCTTGGACAGCACAGATACGCAGTATTTT	13	-	TRBV5-1	-	TRBJ2-3
CASSLSEGSEQYF	TGTGCCAGCAGTTTATCGGAGGGTAGCGAGCAGTACTTC	13	-	TRBV27	-	TRBJ2-7
CASSLAGGGNIQYF	TGTGCCAGCAGCTTAGCGGGGGGCGGAAACATTCAGTACTTC	14	-	TRBV7-2	-	TRBJ2-4